Listed here are 6 T cell receptor beta chains from one sample, sequenced in a study of T cell changes during pregnancy in multiple sclerosis. The assay was immunoSEQ multiplex PCR, and TCRdb's table has in-frame clones only and misses some. This table has over 100,000 clones, 92% appearing once. This specimen was peripheral blood, taken in the third trimester of pregnancy. These receptors were obtained from a female donor with multiple sclerosis, enrolled in a pregnancy study.

The chain recombines TRBV18 with TRBJ2-3, with TRBD1 identical over 9 bases. Germline V gives CDR1 KGHSH, CDR2 LQKENI. The CDR3 contains 14 residues. The V segment lost 3 bases and the J segment 6 bases; nucleotides outside the gene matches: 4. The CDR3 DNA follows: TGTGCCAGCTCACCCGGGACAGGGAGGGATACGCAGTATTTT. Translated: CASSPGTGRDTQYF.

In its sample, this clone was seen once. The chain links TRBV9 to TRBJ2-7; a weak D match, TRBD2 (6 bases). This CDR3 is built from 15 residues. Germline assignment: CDR1 SGDLS and CDR2 YYNGEE. With 1 base removed from V and 7 bases from J, the gap between germline ends came to 18 bases. CDR3 loop: CASSVQAYLGGEQYF. The CDR3 region has the DNA TGTGCCAGCAGCGTACAAGCCTACCTTGGGGGGGAGCAGTACTTC.

The chain couples TRBV28 to TRBJ1-2; 7 bases line up with TRBD1. J was trimmed by 0 bases and V by 8 bases; bases with no gene match: 3. Germline loops: CDR1 MDHEN, CDR2 SYDVKM. The CDR3 is made up of 13 amino acids. CDR3 bases: TGTGCCAGCCAGGGGGTGGCTAACTATGGCTACACCTTC. It translates to CASQGVANYGYTF.

The rearrangement links TRBV9 to TRBJ2-2; 11 bases match TRBD2. With V trimmed by 3 bases and J by 1 base, 5 bases remained unmatched. Germline V gives CDR1 SGDLS, CDR2 YYNGEE. CDR3 length: 17 amino acids. The CDR3 DNA sequence: TGTGCCAGCAGCGAAATTGGACTAGCGGGGAACACCGGGGAGCTGTTTTTT. This sequence encodes CASSEIGLAGNTGELFF.

The chain recombines TRBV5-6 with TRBJ2-3; 13 positions match TRBD2. V lost 4 bases to trimming and J lost 5 bases; unmatched junction nucleotides: 7. Germline V gene data show CDR1 as SGHDT and CDR2 as YYEEEE. This CDR3 contains 16 residues. CDR3 bases: TGTGCCAGCAGCCTTGGACTAGCGGGAGTCATAGATACGCAGTATTTT. Translating gives CASSLGLAGVIDTQYF.

The chain employs TRBV28 and TRBJ2-1, with D possibly matching TRBD2 (7 bases). Trimming cost V 5 bases and J 4 bases, with 27 bases left between them. The germline gives CDR1 MDHEN, CDR2 SYDVKM. CDR3 length: 19 residues. The CDR3 protein is CASSPTRTRKRGGYNEQFF. Written as DNA, the CDR3 is TGTGCCAGCAGTCCCACCAGGACTAGAAAGAGGGGGGGATACAATGAGCAGTTCTTC.